These 18 T cell receptor beta chains share one sample of origin, sequenced in a study of beta chain features in type 1 diabetes (dated by TCRdb to 2016 to 2019). The method behind the library was the immunoSEQ multiplex PCR assay. The High Capacity cDNA Reverse Transcription Kit was used to reverse transcribe all of the isolated RNA, meaning that expressed TCRB transcripts were what got sequenced. TCRdb retrieved this table from immuneACCESS and kept in-frame rearrangements only. Not all clones are present; in checked studies, unresolved V genes account for under half, and no reason is known for the remainder. This sample comprises roughly 450,000 clones, approximately 10% of them detected only once. About 0.042% of the sample is in the top ten clones. The sample taken for sequencing was naive CD4+ T cells from blood. The sample's cell subset or site label is to be understood as: true naive CD4+ T cells. Source of these receptors: a young woman in good health.

The CDR3 sequence: CATSRGIGHLRNEKLFF. The CDR3 DNA sequence: TGTGCCACCAGCAGAGGGATAGGACATCTTCGTAATGAAAAACTGTTTTTT. This sequence joins TRBV15 and TRBJ1-4, with D perhaps TRBD1 (5 bases). Germline loops: CDR1 LNHNV, CDR2 YYDKDF (reference sequence). Trimming removed 1 base at V and 4 bases at J, with 16 bases between. CDR3 length: 17 amino acids.

The rearrangement links TRBV27 to TRBJ2-1; 13 nucleotides line up with TRBD2. V dropped 11 bases and J dropped 9; count of bases not matched to a gene: 19. The germline V gene encodes CDR1 MNHEY and CDR2 SMNVEV (reference sequence). The CDR3 has 17 amino acids. The CDR3 here is CARTALTSGRASGEQFF. CDR3 nucleotide sequence: TGTGCCCGCACCGCACTCACTAGCGGGAGGGCGAGCGGTGAGCAGTTCTTC.

V usage is TRBV29-1 and J usage is TRBJ2-3, with a tentative D call TRBD2 (6 bases). V was pared by 7 bases and J by 4 bases, with 12 bases between. The CDR3 is 12 amino acids. CDR1 SQVTM and CDR2 ANQGSEA come from the germline V gene. CDR3 nucleotide sequence: TGCAGCGGTGGAAGGGAGGCAGATACGCAGTATTTT. Protein product: CSGGREADTQYF.

In DNA, the CDR3 is TGTGCCAGCACCCAAACTAGCGGGAGTAATGAGCAGTTCTTC. This sequence encodes CASTQTSGSNEQFF. This chain connects TRBV6-1 to TRBJ2-1; 11 nucleotides agree with TRBD2. V gave up 7 bases and J gave up 7 bases; unmatched junction bases: 6. The CDR3 has 14 amino acids. Germline values: CDR1 MNHNS, CDR2 SASEGT.

The rearrangement links TRBV27 to TRBJ1-1; D unclear. Deletions cut 4 bases from V and 1 base from J, with 7 bases between. The CDR3 runs 13 residues. From germline, CDR1 is MNHEY and CDR2 SMNVEV (reference sequence). Here the CDR3 reads CASSSQSNTEAFF. CDR3 sequence (DNA): TGTGCCAGCAGTTCACAATCGAACACTGAAGCTTTCTTT.

This clone was detected only a few times. V usage is TRBV7-9 and J usage is TRBJ2-7; possibly TRBD2 for D (5 bases). V gave up 2 bases and J gave up 0 bases, with 8 bases separating them. The CDR3 consists of 14 residues. Germline assignment: CDR1 SEHNR and CDR2 FQNEAQ (reference sequence). The CDR3 nucleotides are TGTGCCAGCAGCTTAATGGCGGGCTCCTACGAGCAGTACGTC. It codes for CASSLMAGSYEQYV.

The rearrangement uses TRBV7-9 and TRBJ2-7; TRBD2 is a possible D gene (6 bases). Germline-derived CDR1 and CDR2 are SEHNR and FQNEAQ (reference sequence). The CDR3 is 15 amino acids. Trimming removed 4 bases from V and 6 bases from J, with 19 bases in between. The CDR3 region is CASSSQTRARVEQYF. The CDR3 region has the DNA TGTGCCAGCAGCTCCCAGACTAGAGCTAGGGTCGAGCAGTACTTC.

Worth noting for this clone: A much larger clone differs by one base, so this may be a read error. The chain recombines TRBV11-2 with TRBJ2-3; D call uncertain. Between the trimmed V and J ends, which lost 3 bases and 4 bases, there was a span of 2 bases. This CDR3 has 11 residues. CDR1 is SGHAT, CDR2 FQNNGV, per germline. In DNA, the CDR3 is TGTGCCAGCAGCTTGTCAGATACGCAGTATTTT. Its translation is CASSLSDTQYF.

This clone was seen only a few times. The chain is built from TRBV23-1 and TRBJ1-2; D unresolved. TRBV23-1 is placed among ORFs of uncertain function. V was shortened by 0 bases and J by 4 bases, with 9 bases between the two germline ends. This CDR3 contains 14 residues. The CDR3 is CASSQSGGCYGYTF. The CDR3 bases are TGCGCCAGCAGTCAATCCGGCGGTTGCTATGGCTACACCTTC.

This clone has more than one count but fewer than ten. The chain couples TRBV5-6 to TRBJ1-2, with 9 bases lining up with TRBD1. V was clipped by 4 bases and J by 1 base; unmatched bases: 5. The CDR3 covers 15 residues. CDR1 is SGHDT, CDR2 YYEEEE, per germline. CDR3: CASSLGQGYNYGYTF. Here the CDR3 DNA reads TGTGCCAGCAGCCTGGGACAGGGATATAACTATGGCTACACCTTC.

The V call is TRBV19, the J call TRBJ2-3; no reliable D call. Per germline, CDR1 LNHDA and CDR2 SQIVND (reference sequence). V was pared by 9 bases and J by 0 bases, with 10 bases between. The CDR3 loop spans 13 amino acids. CDR3 sequence (DNA): TGTGCCAGCCCTGAATTAAGCACAGATACGCAGTATTTT. Amino acids: CASPELSTDTQYF.

This clone was detected only a few times. The chain links TRBV7-3 to TRBJ2-1; D unresolved. V lost 0 bases to trimming and J lost 2 bases, with 2 bases between them. The CDR3 extends over 13 amino acids. Germline CDR1 and CDR2: SGHTA and FQGTGA. CDR3 region: CASSLTAYNEQFF. The CDR3 DNA sequence: TGTGCCAGCAGCTTAACGGCCTACAATGAGCAGTTCTTC.

This clone showed up just a few times. The chain carries TRBV5-8 and TRBJ1-3; 7 positions match TRBD1. CDR1 and CDR2 (germline): SGHTS, YDEGEE. V trimming: 2 bases; J trimming: 3 bases; junction bases outside the gene matches: 5. CDR3 length: 15 amino acids. CDR3 DNA: TGTGCCAGCAGCTTTGACAGGGCGGGTGGAAACACCATATATTTT. This encodes CASSFDRAGGNTIYF. Together with reference TRBV5-8 and TRBJ1-3, the CDR3 gives the full variable domain: EAGVTQSPTHLIKTRGQQATLRCSPISGHTSVYWYQQALGLGLQFLLWYDEGEERNRGNFPPRFSGRQFPNYSSELNVNALELEDSALYLCASSFDRAGGNTIYFGEGSWLTVV.

V usage is TRBV29-1 and J usage is TRBJ2-2; D may be TRBD1 (5 bases). CDR3 length equals 15 residues. In germline, CDR1 is SQVTM, CDR2 ANQGSEA. The germline V and J ends were trimmed by 4 bases and 4 bases, with 16 bases remaining between them. The CDR3 is CSVGQGAGGTGELFF. Here the CDR3 DNA reads TGCAGCGTTGGCCAAGGGGCAGGTGGCACCGGGGAGCTGTTTTTT.

The J gene is TRBJ2-5, the V gene TRBV19; weak D call: TRBD1 (5 bases). CDR1 is LNHDA and CDR2 is SQIVND in the germline V gene (reference sequence). CDR3 length: 13 amino acids. V was shortened by 4 bases and J by 1 base, with 7 bases between the two germline ends. The chain's CDR3 is CASSKGVQETQYF. The CDR3 DNA reads TGTGCCAGTAGTAAAGGGGTCCAAGAGACCCAGTACTTC.

The sample holds a few counts of this clone. J is TRBJ2-1 and V is TRBV7-2; 8 bases match TRBD1. J gave up 3 bases and V 6 bases, and 7 bases lay outside the gene matches. Per germline, CDR1 SGHTA and CDR2 FQGNSA. The CDR3 consists of 15 residues. The CDR3 is CASSFLQGGYNEQFF. The CDR3 DNA follows: TGTGCCAGCAGTTTCTTACAGGGGGGCTACAATGAGCAGTTCTTC.

This clone showed up just a few times. The genes are TRBV4-2 and TRBJ2-2; TRBD2 is a possible D gene (5 bases). The germline V gene has CDR1 LGHNA and CDR2 YNFKEQ. V lost 1 base to trimming and J lost 5 bases, with 11 bases between them. CDR3 length: 15 residues. CDR3 bases: TGTGCCAGCAGCCAAGCCCGGGGAACAACCGGGGAGCTGTTTTTT. This codes for CASSQARGTTGELFF.

The sample holds a few counts of this clone. This chain uses TRBV4-1 with TRBJ2-1; D unclear. The germline CDR1 and CDR2 sequences are MGHRA and YSYEKL. Trimming stripped 2 bases from V and 7 bases from J, with 12 bases between. The CDR3 consists of 14 residues. The DNA of the CDR3 is TGCGCCAGCAGCCAACCAGATTCACGAAATGAGCAGTTCTTC. This codes for CASSQPDSRNEQFF.